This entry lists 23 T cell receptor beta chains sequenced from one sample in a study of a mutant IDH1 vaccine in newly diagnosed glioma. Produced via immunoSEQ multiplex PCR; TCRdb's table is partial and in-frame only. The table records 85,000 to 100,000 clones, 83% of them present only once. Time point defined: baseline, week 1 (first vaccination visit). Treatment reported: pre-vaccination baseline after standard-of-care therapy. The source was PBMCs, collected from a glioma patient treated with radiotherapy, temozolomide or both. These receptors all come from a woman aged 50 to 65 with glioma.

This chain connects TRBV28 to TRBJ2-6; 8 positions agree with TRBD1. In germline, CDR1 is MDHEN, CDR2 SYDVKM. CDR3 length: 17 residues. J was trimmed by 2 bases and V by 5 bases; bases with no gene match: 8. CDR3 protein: CASSPGQGWTGANVLTF. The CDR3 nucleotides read TGTGCCAGCAGTCCTGGACAGGGATGGACTGGGGCCAACGTCCTGACTTTC.

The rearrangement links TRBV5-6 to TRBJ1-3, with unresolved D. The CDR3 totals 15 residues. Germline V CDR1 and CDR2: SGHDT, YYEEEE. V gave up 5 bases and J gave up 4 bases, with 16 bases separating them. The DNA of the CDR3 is TGTGCCAGCAGTCCCGGGCCCGATGGGGGAAACACCATATATTTT. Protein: CASSPGPDGGNTIYF.

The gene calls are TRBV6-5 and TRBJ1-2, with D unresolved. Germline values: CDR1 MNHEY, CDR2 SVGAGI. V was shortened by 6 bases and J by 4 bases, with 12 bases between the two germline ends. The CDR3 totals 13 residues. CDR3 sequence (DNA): TGTGCCAGCAGAGCACAGAGCGTCTATGGCTACACCTTC. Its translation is CASRAQSVYGYTF.

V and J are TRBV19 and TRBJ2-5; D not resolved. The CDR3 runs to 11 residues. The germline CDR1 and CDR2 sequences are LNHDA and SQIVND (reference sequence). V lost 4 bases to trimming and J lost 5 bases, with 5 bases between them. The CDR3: CASSKTETQYF. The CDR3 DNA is TGTGCCAGTAGTAAGACTGAGACCCAGTACTTC.

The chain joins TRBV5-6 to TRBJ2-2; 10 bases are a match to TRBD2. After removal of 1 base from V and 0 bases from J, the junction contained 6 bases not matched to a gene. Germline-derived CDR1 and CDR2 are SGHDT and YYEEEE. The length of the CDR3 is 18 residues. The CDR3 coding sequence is TGTGCCAGCAGCTTGATCAGCGGGGGGGCTCCGAACACCGGGGAGCTGTTTTTT. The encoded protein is CASSLISGGAPNTGELFF.

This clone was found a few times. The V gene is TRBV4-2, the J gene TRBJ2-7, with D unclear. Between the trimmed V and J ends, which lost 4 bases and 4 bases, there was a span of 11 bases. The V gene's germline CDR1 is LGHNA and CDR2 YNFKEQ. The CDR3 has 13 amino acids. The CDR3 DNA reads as TGTGCCAGCAGCCCACAGCAAGGGTACGAGCAGTACTTC. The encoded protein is CASSPQQGYEQYF.

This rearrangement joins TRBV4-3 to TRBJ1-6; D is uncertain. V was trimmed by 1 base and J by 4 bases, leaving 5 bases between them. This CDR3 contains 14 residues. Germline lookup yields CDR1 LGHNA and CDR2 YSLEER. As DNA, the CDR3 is TGCGCCAGCAGCCAAGCCGAATATAATTCACCCCTCCACTTT. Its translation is CASSQAEYNSPLHF.

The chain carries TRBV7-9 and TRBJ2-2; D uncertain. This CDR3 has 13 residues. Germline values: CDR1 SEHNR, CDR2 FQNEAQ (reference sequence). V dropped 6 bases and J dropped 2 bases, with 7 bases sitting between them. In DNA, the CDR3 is TGTGCCAGCAGTTCTTCCAACACCGGGGAGCTGTTTTTT. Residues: CASSSSNTGELFF.

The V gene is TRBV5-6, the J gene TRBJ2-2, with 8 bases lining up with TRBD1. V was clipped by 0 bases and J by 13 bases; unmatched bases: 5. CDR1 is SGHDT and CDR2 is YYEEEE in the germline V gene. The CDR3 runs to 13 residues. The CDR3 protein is CASSLEGQGWLFF. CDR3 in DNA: TGTGCCAGCAGCTTGGAAGGACAGGGATGGCTGTTTTTT.

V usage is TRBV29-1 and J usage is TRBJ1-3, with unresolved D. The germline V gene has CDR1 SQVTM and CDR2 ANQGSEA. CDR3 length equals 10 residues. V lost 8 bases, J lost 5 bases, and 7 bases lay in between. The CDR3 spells CSPVRNTIYF. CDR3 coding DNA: TGCAGCCCCGTGAGAAACACCATATATTTT.

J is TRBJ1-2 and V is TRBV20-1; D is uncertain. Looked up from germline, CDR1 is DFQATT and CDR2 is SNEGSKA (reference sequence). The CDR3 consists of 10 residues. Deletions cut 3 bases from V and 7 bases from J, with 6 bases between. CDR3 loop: CSARKAGYTF. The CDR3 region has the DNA TGCAGTGCTAGGAAGGCTGGCTACACCTTC.

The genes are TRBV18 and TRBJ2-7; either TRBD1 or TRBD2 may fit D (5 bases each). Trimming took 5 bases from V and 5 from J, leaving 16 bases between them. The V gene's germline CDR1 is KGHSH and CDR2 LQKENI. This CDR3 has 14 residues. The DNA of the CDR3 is TGTGCCAGCTCAGAGGGGATGAGAGATAACGAGCAGTACTTC. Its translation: CASSEGMRDNEQYF.

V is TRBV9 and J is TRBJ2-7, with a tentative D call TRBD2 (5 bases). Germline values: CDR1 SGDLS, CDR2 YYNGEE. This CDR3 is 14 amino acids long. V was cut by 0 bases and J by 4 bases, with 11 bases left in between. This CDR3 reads CASSVGVGVYEQYF. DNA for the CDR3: TGTGCCAGCAGCGTAGGGGTCGGGGTATACGAGCAGTACTTC.

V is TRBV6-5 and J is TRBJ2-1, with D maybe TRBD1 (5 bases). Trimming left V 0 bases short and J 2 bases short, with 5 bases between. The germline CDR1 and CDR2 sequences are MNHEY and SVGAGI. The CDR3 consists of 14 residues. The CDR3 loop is CASSYSGAYNEQFF. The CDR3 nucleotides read TGTGCCAGCAGTTACTCAGGGGCCTACAATGAGCAGTTCTTC.

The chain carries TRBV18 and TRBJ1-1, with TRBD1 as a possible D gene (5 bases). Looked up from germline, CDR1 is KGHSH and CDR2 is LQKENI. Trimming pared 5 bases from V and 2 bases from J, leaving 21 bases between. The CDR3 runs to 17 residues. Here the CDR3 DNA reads TGTGCCAGCTCATCAACAAGTTGGCGGGGGGGTAACACTGAAGCTTTCTTT. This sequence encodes CASSSTSWRGGNTEAFF.

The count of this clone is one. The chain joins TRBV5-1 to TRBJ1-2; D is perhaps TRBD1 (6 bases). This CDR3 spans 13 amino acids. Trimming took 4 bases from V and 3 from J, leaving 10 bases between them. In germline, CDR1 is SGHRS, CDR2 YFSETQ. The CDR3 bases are TGCGCCAGCAGCGAGGCAGGGGACTATGGCTACACCTTC. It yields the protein CASSEAGDYGYTF.

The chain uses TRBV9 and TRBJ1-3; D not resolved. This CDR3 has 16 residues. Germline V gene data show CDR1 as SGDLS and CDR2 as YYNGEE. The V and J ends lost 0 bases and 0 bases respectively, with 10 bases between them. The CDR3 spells CASSVDRTVSGNTIYF. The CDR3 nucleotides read TGTGCCAGCAGCGTAGACCGGACGGTCTCTGGAAACACCATATATTTT.

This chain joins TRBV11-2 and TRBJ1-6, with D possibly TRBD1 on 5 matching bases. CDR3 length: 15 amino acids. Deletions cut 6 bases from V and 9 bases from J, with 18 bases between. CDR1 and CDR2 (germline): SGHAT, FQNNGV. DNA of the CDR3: TGTGCCAGCAGTCTCCGGGACGCGGGCTCTTCACCCCTCCACTTT. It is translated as CASSLRDAGSSPLHF.

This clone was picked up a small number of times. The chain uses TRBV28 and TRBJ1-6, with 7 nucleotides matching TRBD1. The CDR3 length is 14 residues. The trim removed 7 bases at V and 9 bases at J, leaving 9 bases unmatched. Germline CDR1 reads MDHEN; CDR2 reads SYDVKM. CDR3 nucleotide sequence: TGTGCCAGCAAGCAAGGGACAGTAGGTTCACCCCTCCACTTT. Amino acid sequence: CASKQGTVGSPLHF.

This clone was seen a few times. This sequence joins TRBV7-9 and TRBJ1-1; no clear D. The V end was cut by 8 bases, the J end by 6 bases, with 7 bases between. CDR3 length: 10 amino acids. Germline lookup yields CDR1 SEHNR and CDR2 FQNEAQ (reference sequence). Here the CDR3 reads CASGYPEAFF. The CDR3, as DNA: TGTGCCAGCGGGTACCCTGAAGCTTTCTTT.

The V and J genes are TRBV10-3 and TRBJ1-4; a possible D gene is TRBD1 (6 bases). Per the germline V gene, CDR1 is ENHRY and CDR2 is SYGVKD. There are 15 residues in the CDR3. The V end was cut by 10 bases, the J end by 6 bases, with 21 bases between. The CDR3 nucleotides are TGTGCCACAACCCCAGGGGAAGGGAGGCATGAAAAACTGTTTTTT. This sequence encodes CATTPGEGRHEKLFF.

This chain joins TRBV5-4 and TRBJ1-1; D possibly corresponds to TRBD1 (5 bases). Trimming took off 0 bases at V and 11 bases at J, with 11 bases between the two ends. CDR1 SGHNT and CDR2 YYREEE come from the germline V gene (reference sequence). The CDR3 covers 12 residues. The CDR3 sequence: CASSLEGLWAFF. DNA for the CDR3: TGTGCCAGCAGCTTGGAGGGGTTGTGGGCTTTCTTT.

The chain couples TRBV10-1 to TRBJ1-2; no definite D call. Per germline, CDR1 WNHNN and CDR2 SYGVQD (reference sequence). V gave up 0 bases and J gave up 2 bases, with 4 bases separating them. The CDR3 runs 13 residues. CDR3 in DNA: TGCGCCAGCAGTGAGTCAGGGAACTATGGCTACACCTTC. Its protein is CASSESGNYGYTF.